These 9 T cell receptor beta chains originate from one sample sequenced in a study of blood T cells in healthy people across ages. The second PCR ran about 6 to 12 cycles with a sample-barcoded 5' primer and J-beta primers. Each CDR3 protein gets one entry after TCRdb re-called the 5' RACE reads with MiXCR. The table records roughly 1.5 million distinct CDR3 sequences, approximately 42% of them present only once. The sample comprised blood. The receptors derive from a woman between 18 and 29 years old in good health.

CDR3 sequence reads: CASILSRGRNTEAFF. CDR3 sequence (DNA): TGTGCCAGCATATTATCCAGGGGGAGAAACACTGAAGCTTTCTTT. V is TRBV28 and J is TRBJ1-1; 7 bases match TRBD1. There are 15 residues in the CDR3. V was pared by 7 bases and J by 2 bases, with 10 bases of the junction left unmatched. CDR1 and CDR2 (germline): MDHEN, SYDVKM.

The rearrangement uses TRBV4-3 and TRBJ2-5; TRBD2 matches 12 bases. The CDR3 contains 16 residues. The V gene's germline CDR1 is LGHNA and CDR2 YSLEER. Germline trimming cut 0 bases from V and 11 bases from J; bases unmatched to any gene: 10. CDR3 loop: CASSQDGLAGGFVQYF. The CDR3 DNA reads TGCGCCAGCAGCCAAGACGGGCTAGCGGGGGGGTTTGTGCAGTACTTC.

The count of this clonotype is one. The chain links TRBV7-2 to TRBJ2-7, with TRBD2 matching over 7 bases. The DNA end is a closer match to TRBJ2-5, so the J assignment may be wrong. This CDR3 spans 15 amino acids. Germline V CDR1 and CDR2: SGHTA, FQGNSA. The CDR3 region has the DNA TGTGCCAGCAGCTTAGACACTAGCGACATAGAGACCCAGTACTTC. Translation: CASSLDTSDIETQYF.

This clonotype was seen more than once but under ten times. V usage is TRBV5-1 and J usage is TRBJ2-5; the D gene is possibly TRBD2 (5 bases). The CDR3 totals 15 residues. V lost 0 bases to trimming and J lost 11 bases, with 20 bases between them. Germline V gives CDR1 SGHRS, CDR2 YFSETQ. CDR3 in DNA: TGCGCCAGCAGCTTGGACTCCCGTCGAGGGAATGAGCAGTACTTC. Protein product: CASSLDSRRGNEQYF.

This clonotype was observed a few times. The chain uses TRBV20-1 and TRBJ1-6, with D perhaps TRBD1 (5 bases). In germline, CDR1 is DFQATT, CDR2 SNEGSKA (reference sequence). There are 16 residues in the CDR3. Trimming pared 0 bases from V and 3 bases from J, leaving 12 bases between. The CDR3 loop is CSARDPQGLYNSPLHF. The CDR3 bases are TGCAGTGCTAGAGATCCCCAGGGCCTCTATAATTCACCCCTCCACTTT.

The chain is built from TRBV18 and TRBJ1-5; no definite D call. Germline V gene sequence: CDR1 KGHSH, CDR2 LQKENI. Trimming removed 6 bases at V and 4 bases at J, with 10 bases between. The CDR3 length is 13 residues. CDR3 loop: CASSMDRNQPQHF. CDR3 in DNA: TGTGCCAGCTCTATGGATAGGAATCAGCCCCAGCATTTT. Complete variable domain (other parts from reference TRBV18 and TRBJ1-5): NAGVMQNPRHLVRRRGQEARLRCSPMKGHSHVYWYRQLPEEGLKFMVYLQKENIIDESGMPKERFSAEFPKEGPSILRIQQVVRGDSAAYFCASSMDRNQPQHFGDGTRLSIL.

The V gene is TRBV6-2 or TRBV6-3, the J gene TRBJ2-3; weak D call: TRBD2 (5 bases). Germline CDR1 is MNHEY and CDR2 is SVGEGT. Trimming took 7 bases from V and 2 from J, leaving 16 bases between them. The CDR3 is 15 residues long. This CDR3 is CASNPPDSSTDTQYF. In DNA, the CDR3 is TGTGCCAGCAATCCTCCGGACTCCTCCACAGATACGCAGTATTTT.

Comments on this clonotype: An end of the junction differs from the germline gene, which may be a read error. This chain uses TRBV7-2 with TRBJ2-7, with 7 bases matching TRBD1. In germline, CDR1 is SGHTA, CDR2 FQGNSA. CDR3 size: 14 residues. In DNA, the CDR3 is TGTGCCAGCAGCCCTCGGGACAGTTCCTGCGAGCAGTACTTC. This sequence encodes CASSPRDSSCEQYF.

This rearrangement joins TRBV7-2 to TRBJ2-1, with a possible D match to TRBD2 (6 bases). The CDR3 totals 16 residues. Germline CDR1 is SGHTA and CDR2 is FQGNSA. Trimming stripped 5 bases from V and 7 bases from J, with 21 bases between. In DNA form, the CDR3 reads TGTGCCAGCAGCCAAGGGGTAGCGGTGATGGGGAATGAGCAGTTCTTC. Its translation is CASSQGVAVMGNEQFF.